This entry features one T cell receptor (beta chain) sequence. Its antigen remains unidentified. At cycle 4 day 1, cycle 7 day 1, and baseline, blood was sampled. The sample comes from a study of OX40 agonist ivuxolimab in advanced cancers. Study-level points and caveats: Partly responding patients at 0.1-3.0 mg/kg showed some of the smallest clonal expansion.

Assay used: immunoSEQ multiplex PCR; TCRdb lists only in-frame clones, some missing. The repertoire holds approximately 90,000 clones, with more than 70% as singletons. This CDR3 has 14 amino acids. The germline V gene has CDR1 MNHNS and CDR2 SASEGT. Deletions cut 5 bases from V and 0 bases from J, with 10 bases between. The sequence derives from an adult with an advanced solid tumor such as melanoma, head and neck, liver or kidney cancer. Sequenced here: CD4+ or CD8+ T cells sorted from blood, sampled in a trial of the OX40 agonist ivuxolimab. The chain links TRBV6-1 to TRBJ1-1; D gene ambiguous. This CDR3 reads CASSPGWMNTEAFF. The CDR3 DNA reads as TGTGCCAGCAGTCCCGGTTGGATGAACACTGAAGCTTTCTTT.